These T cell receptor beta chains were read from a single sample in a study of shared clonotypes between healthy human individuals. Repertoires were generated with immunoSEQ multiplex PCR, while TCRdb's copy carries only in-frame clones and drops some. The profile shows millions of clones, 85% to 95% of them singletons. The material sequenced was naive CD4+ T cells from PBMCs. These receptors originate from a man aged 18 to 30 in good health. Some clones in this sample may be carry-over from other donors' samples. The CDR3 runs from the conserved cysteine through the conserved F or W. Each record gives: V gene, clone size, CDR3 length, D gene, J gene, CDR3 protein, CDR3 DNA. A D gene is named only where the DNA matches it firmly. A clone size is listed for some rows: how often the clone was seen (once, few, many), or a class if it is expanded.

v_gene: TRBV29-1; abundance: once; len: 12; d_gene: NA; j_gene: TRBJ2-3; CDR3aa: CSVDLGTDTQYF; CDR3nt: TGCAGTGTCGATTTGGGCACAGATACGCAGTATTTT
v_gene: TRBV5-1; abundance: NA; len: 13; d_gene: TRBD1; j_gene: TRBJ1-2; CDR3aa: CASSTGQGYGYTF; CDR3nt: TGCGCCAGCAGCACGGGACAGGGCTATGGCTACACCTTC
v_gene: TRBV7-8; abundance: NA; len: 14; d_gene: NA; j_gene: TRBJ2-2; CDR3aa: CASSIAVSTGELFF; CDR3nt: TGTGCCAGCAGCATAGCAGTTTCCACCGGGGAGCTGTTTTTT
v_gene: TRBV28; abundance: NA; len: 16; d_gene: TRBD2; j_gene: TRBJ2-7; CDR3aa: CASSPTAGGYSYEQYF; CDR3nt: TGTGCCAGCAGTCCCACGGCGGGAGGATATTCGTACGAGCAGTACTTC
v_gene: TRBV30; abundance: NA; len: 15; d_gene: NA; j_gene: TRBJ1-1; CDR3aa: CAWQVGALGKTEAFF; CDR3nt: TGTGCCTGGCAGGTCGGCGCCCTCGGGAAGACTGAAGCTTTCTTT
v_gene: TRBV6-4; abundance: NA; len: 12; d_gene: NA; j_gene: TRBJ2-3; CDR3aa: CASSPEGDTQYF; CDR3nt: TGTGCCAGCAGTCCCGAGGGAGATACGCAGTATTTT
v_gene: TRBV10-3; abundance: NA; len: 12; d_gene: NA; j_gene: TRBJ2-5; CDR3aa: CAISESGQTQYF; CDR3nt: TGTGCCATCAGTGAGTCGGGGCAGACCCAGTACTTC
v_gene: TRBV11-3; abundance: NA; len: 12; d_gene: NA; j_gene: TRBJ2-1; CDR3aa: CASSSEGNEQFF; CDR3nt: TGTGCCAGCAGCTCAGAGGGGAATGAGCAGTTCTTC
v_gene: TRBV6-5; abundance: NA; len: 14; d_gene: TRBD1; j_gene: TRBJ1-1; CDR3aa: CASSDRGARTEAFF; CDR3nt: TGTGCCAGCAGTGACAGGGGCGCGCGCACTGAAGCTTTCTTT
v_gene: TRBV7-2; abundance: NA; len: 14; d_gene: NA; j_gene: TRBJ2-1; CDR3aa: CASSLSVGDNEQFF; CDR3nt: TGTGCCAGCAGCCTCAGCGTCGGGGACAATGAGCAGTTCTTC
v_gene: TRBV7-4; abundance: NA; len: 16; d_gene: TRBD1; j_gene: TRBJ1-3; CDR3aa: CASSLKTGGIGNTIYF; CDR3nt: TGTGCCAGCAGCCTAAAGACAGGGGGTATTGGAAACACCATATATTTT
v_gene: TRBV6-6; abundance: NA; len: 16; d_gene: NA; j_gene: TRBJ1-5; CDR3aa: CASSYWGQRGNQPQHF; CDR3nt: TGTGCCAGCAGTTACTGGGGGCAGAGGGGCAATCAGCCCCAGCATTTT
v_gene: TRBV6-5; abundance: NA; len: 14; d_gene: TRBD2; j_gene: TRBJ2-5; CDR3aa: CASSYYQRGETQYF; CDR3nt: TGTGCCAGCAGTTACTACCAGCGGGGAGAGACCCAGTACTTC
v_gene: TRBV7-2; abundance: NA; len: 17; d_gene: NA; j_gene: TRBJ2-1; CDR3aa: CASSLEAASGSYNEQFF; CDR3nt: TGTGCCAGCAGCTTAGAGGCGGCCTCGGGCTCCTACAATGAGCAGTTCTTC
v_gene: TRBV5-1; abundance: once; len: 16; d_gene: NA; j_gene: TRBJ1-4; CDR3aa: CASSWVGGPSNEKLFF; CDR3nt: TGCGCCAGCAGCTGGGTAGGGGGGCCGTCTAATGAAAAACTGTTTTTT
v_gene: TRBV4-3; abundance: NA; len: 16; d_gene: NA; j_gene: TRBJ2-1; CDR3aa: CASSQGGRWWGNEQFF; CDR3nt: TGCGCCAGCAGCCAAGGGGGCAGGTGGTGGGGTAATGAGCAGTTCTTC
v_gene: TRBV7-2; abundance: NA; len: 15; d_gene: NA; j_gene: TRBJ1-5; CDR3aa: CASSPRLGHNQPQHF; CDR3nt: TGTGCCAGCAGCCCACGACTTGGCCACAATCAGCCCCAGCATTTT
v_gene: TRBV18; abundance: NA; len: 12; d_gene: TRBD1; j_gene: TRBJ1-2; CDR3aa: CASSQGADGYTF; CDR3nt: TGTGCCAGCTCACAGGGGGCAGATGGCTACACCTTC
v_gene: TRBV7-9; abundance: NA; len: 14; d_gene: NA; j_gene: TRBJ1-1; CDR3aa: CASSLLRGDTEAFF; CDR3nt: TGTGCCAGCAGCTTATTACGGGGAGACACTGAAGCTTTCTTT
v_gene: TRBV2; abundance: NA; len: 15; d_gene: TRBD1; j_gene: TRBJ2-7; CDR3aa: CASSYDRASSYEQYF; CDR3nt: TGTGCCAGCAGTTATGACAGGGCTAGCTCCTACGAGCAGTACTTC